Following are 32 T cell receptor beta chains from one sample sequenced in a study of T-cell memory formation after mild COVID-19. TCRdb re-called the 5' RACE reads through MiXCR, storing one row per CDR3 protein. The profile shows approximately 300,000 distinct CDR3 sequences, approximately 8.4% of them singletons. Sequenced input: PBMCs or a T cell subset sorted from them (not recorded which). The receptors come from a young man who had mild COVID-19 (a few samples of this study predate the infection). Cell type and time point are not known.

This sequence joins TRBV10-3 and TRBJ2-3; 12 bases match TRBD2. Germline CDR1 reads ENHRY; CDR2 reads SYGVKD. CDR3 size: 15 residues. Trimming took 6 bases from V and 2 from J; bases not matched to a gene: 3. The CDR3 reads CAIRTSGGTTDTQYF. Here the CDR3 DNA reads TGTGCCATCAGGACTAGCGGGGGCACCACAGATACGCAGTATTTT.

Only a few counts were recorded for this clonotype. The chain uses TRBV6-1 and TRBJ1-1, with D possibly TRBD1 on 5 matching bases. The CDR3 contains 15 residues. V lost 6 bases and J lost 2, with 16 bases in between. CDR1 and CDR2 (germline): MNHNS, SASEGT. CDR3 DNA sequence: TGTGCCAGCAGCTCAACAGGCTTCCAAAACACTGAAGCTTTCTTT. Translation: CASSSTGFQNTEAFF.

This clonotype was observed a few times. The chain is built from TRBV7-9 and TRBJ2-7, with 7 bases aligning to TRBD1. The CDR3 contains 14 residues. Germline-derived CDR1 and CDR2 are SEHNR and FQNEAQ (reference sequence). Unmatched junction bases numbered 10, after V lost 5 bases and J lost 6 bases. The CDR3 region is CASSRSQGSSEQYF. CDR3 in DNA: TGTGCCAGCAGCCGCTCACAGGGGTCGAGCGAGCAGTACTTC.

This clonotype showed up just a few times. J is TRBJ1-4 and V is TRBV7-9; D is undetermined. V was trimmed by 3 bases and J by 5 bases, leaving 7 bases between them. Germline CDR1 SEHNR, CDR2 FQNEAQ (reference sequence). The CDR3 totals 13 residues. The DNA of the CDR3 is TGTGCCAGCAGCTTGAACCCCAATGAAAAACTGTTTTTT. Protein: CASSLNPNEKLFF. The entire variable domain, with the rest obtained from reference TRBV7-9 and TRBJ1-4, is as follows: DTGVSQNPRHKITKRGQNVTFRCDPISEHNRLYWYRQTLGQGPEFLTYFQNEAQLEKSRLLSDRFSAERPKGSFSTLEIQRTEQGDSAMYLCASSLNPNEKLFFGSGTQLSVL.

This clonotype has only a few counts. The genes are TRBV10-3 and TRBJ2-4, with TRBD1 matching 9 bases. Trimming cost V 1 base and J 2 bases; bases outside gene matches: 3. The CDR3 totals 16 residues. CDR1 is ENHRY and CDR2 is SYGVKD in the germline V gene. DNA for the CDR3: TGTGCCATCAGTGAGTGGACAGGGGCGACCAAAAACATTCAGTACTTC. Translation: CAISEWTGATKNIQYF.

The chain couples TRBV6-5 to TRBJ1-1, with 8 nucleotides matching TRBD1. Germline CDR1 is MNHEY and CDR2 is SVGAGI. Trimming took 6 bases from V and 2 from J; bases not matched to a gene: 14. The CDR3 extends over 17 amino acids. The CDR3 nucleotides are TGTGCCAGCAGCCCCGACAGGGGCCTTTATGCTAACACTGAAGCTTTCTTT. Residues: CASSPDRGLYANTEAFF.

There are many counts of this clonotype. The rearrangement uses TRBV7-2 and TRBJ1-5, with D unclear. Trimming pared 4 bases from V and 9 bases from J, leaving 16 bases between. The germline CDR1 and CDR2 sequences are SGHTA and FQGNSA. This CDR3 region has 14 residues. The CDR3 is CASSSPNSLLPQHF. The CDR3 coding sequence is TGTGCCAGCAGCTCCCCAAACAGCTTACTGCCCCAGCATTTT.

The DNA of the CDR3 is TGTGCCAGCAGTTACGGAAATACGCAGTATTTT. Its protein is CASSYGNTQYF. The chain links TRBV6-5 to TRBJ2-3; D is unclear. Trimming took off 2 bases at V and 7 bases at J, with 4 bases between the two ends. Germline loops: CDR1 MNHEY, CDR2 SVGAGI. This CDR3 spans 11 amino acids.

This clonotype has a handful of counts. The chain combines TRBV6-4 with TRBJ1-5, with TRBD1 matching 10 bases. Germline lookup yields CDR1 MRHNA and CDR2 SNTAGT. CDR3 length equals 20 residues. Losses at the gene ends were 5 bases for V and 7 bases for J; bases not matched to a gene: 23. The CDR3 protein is CASSPTPGQGRLFGVQPQHF. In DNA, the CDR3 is TGTGCCAGCAGTCCAACCCCGGGACAGGGGAGGTTGTTTGGTGTACAGCCCCAGCATTTT.

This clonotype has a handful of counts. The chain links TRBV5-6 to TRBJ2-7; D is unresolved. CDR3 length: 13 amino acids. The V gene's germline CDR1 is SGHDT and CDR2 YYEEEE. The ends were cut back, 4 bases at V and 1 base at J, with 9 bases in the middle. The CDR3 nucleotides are TGTGCCAGCAGCCCAAAGTTTTCCTACGAGCAGTACTTC. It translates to CASSPKFSYEQYF.

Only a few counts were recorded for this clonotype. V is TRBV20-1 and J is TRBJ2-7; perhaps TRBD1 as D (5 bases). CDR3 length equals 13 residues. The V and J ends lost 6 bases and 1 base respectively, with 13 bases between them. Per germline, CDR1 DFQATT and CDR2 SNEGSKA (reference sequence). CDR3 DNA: TGCAGTGCCCAAATGGACATTTCCTACGAGCAGTACTTC. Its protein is CSAQMDISYEQYF.

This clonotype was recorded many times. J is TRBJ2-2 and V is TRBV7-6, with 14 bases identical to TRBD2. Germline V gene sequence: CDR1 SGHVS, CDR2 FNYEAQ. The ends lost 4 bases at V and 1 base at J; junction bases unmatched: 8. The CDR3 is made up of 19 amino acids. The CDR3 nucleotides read TGTGCCAGCAGCTCCCCGGGACTAGCGGGGGACTTGAACACCGGGGAGCTGTTTTTT. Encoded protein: CASSSPGLAGDLNTGELFF.

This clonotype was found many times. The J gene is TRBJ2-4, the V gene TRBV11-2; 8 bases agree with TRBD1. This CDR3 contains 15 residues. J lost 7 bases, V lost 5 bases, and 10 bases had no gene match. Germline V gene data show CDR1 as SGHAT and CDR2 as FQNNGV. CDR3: CASSPSRTGRNIQYF. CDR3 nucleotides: TGTGCCAGCAGCCCCTCAAGGACAGGGAGGAACATTCAGTACTTC.

CDR3 bases: TGCGCCAGCAGCGAGGACAGGGGTGGCAATTCACCCCTCCACTTT. Translation gives CASSEDRGGNSPLHF. V and J are TRBV5-1 and TRBJ1-6; 9 bases are a match to TRBD1. The germline CDR1 and CDR2 sequences are SGHRS and YFSETQ. The length of the CDR3 is 15 residues. The V and J ends lost 4 bases and 7 bases, in that order; junction bases with no gene match: 6.

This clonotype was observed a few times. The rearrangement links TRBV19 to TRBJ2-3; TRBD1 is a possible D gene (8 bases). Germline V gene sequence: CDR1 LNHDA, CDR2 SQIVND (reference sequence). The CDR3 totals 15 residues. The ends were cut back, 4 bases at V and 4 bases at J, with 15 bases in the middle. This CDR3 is CASSTDRAGADTQYF. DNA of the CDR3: TGTGCCAGTAGTACGGACAGGGCGGGGGCAGATACGCAGTATTTT.

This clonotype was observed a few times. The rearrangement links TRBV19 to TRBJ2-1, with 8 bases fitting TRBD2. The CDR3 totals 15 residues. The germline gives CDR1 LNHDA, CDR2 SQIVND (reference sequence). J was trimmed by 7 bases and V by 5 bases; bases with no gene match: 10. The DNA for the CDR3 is TGTGCCAGTAGTCTCATCGGGGGGGCACGTAATGAGCAGTTCTTC. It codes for CASSLIGGARNEQFF.

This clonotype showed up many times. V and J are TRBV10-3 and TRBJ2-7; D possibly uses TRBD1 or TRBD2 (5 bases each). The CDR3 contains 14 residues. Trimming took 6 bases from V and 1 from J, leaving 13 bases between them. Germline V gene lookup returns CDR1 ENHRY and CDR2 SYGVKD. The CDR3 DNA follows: TGTGCCATCAGCGGGGCAGGGAAATCCTACGAGCAGTACTTC. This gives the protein CAISGAGKSYEQYF.

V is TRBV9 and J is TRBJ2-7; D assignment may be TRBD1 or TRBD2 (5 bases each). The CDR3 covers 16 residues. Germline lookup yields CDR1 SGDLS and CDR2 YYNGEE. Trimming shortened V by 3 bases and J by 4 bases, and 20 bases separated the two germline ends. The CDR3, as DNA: TGTGCCAGCAGCGCGGATAGGGGTACGGACTCTTACGAGCAGTACTTC. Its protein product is CASSADRGTDSYEQYF.

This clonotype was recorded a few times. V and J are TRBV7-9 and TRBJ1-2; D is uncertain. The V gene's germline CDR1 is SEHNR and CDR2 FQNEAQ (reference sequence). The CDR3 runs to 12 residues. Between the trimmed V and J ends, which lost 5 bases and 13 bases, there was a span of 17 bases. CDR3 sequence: CASSLEHAVFTF. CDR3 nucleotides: TGTGCCAGCAGCCTCGAACACGCCGTTTTCACCTTC.

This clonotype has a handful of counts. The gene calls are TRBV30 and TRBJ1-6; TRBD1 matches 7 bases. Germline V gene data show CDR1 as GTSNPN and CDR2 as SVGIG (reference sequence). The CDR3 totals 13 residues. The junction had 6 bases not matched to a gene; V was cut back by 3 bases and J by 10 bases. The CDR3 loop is CAWRGPGGSPLHF. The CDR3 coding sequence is TGTGCCTGGAGGGGCCCAGGGGGGTCACCCCTCCACTTT.

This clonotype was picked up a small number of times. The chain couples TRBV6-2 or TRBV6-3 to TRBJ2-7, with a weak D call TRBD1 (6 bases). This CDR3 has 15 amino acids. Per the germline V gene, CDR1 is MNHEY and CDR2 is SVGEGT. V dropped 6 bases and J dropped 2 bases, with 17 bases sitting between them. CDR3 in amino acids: CASSPLGQKTYEQYF. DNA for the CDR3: TGTGCCAGCAGCCCCCTCGGACAGAAGACCTACGAGCAGTACTTC.

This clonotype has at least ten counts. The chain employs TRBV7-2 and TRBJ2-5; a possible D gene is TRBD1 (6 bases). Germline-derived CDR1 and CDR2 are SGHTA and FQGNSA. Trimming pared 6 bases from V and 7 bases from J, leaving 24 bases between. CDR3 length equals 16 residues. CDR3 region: CASSPRALAGVGTQYF. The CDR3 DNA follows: TGTGCCAGCAGTCCGCGAGCCCTTGCAGGGGTGGGGACCCAGTACTTC.

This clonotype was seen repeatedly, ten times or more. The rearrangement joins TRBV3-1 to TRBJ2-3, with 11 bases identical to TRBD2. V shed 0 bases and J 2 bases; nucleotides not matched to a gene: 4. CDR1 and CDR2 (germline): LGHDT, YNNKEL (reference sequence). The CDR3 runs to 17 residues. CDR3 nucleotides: TGTGCCAGCAGCCAAGATCTAGCGGGGGGCCACACAGATACGCAGTATTTT. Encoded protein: CASSQDLAGGHTDTQYF.

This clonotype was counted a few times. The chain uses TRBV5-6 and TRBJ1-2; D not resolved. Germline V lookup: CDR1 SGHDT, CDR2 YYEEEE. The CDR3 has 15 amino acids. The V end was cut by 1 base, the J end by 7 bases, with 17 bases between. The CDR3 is CASSLLEGSRGGYTF. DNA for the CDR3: TGTGCCAGCAGCTTGCTCGAGGGCTCTCGCGGTGGCTACACCTTC.

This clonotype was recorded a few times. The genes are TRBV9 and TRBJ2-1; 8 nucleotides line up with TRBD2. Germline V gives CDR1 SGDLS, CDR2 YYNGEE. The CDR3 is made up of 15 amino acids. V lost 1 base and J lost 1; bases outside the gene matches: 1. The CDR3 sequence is CASSVSSGSYNEQFF. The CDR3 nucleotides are TGTGCCAGCAGCGTATCTAGCGGGTCCTACAATGAGCAGTTCTTC.

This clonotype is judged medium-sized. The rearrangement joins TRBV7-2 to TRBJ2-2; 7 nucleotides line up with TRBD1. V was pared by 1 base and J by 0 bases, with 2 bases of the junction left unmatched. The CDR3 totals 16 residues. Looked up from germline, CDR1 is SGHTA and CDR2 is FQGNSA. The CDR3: CASSLVGGANTGELFF. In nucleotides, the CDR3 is TGTGCCAGCAGCTTAGTAGGGGGCGCGAACACCGGGGAGCTGTTTTTT.

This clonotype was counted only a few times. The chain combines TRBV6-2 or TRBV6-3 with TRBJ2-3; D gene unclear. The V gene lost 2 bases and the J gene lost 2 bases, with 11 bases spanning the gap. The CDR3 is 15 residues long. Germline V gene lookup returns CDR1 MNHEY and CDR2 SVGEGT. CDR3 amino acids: CASSYASALTDTQYF. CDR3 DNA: TGTGCCAGCAGTTACGCGTCTGCACTCACAGATACGCAGTATTTT.

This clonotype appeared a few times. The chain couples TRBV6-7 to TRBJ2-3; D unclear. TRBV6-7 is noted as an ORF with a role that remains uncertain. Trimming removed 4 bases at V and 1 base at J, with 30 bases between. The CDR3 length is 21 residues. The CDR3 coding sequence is TGTGCCAGCAGTTCCACCCCCGCGTGTCCCGGTCGTCCACGGGGCACAGATACGCAGTATTTT. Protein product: CASSSTPACPGRPRGTDTQYF.

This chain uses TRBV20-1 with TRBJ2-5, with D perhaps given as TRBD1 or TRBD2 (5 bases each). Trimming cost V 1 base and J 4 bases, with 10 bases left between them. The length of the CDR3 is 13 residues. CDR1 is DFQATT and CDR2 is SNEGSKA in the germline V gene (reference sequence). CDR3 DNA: TGCAGTGCTAGAGCGGGGCAGGGAGAGACCCAGTACTTC. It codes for CSARAGQGETQYF.

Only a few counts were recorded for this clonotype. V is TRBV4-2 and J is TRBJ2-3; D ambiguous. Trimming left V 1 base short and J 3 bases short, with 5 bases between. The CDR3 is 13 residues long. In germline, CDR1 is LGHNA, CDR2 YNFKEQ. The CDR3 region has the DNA TGTGCCAGCAGCCAAGCCTGGACAGATACGCAGTATTTT. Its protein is CASSQAWTDTQYF.

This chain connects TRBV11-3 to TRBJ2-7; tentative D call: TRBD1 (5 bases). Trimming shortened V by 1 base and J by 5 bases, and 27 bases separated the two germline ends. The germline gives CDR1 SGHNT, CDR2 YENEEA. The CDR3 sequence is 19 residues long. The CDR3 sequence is CASSLVAGSAFLTGNEQYV. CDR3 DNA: TGTGCCAGCAGCTTAGTAGCAGGGTCAGCTTTTCTCACCGGTAACGAGCAGTACGTC.

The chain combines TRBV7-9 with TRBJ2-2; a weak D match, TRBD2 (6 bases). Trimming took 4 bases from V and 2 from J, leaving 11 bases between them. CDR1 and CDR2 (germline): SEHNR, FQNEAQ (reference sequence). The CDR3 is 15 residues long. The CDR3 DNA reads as TGTGCCAGCAGCTCTCTGCGGGGTAACACCGGGGAGCTGTTTTTT. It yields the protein CASSSLRGNTGELFF.